Listed here are 13 T cell receptor beta chains from one sample, sequenced in a study of blood T cell repertoires in COVID-19. Produced via immunoSEQ multiplex PCR; TCRdb's table is partial and in-frame only. Of over 150,000 clones listed, 75% to 80% are singletons. The sample consisted of peripheral blood. The receptors derive from a woman in her 70s with acute or convalescent COVID-19.

This clone was counted once. V usage is TRBV7-6 and J usage is TRBJ2-3, with TRBD2 matching 7 bases. V lost 5 bases to trimming and J lost 2 bases; unmatched junction nucleotides: 16. This CDR3 comprises 18 residues. Germline assignment: CDR1 SGHVS and CDR2 FNYEAQ. The CDR3, as DNA: TGTGCCAGCAGCCGCTTTACCGGACTAGTGGCTTCCACAGATACGCAGTATTTT. This gives the protein CASSRFTGLVASTDTQYF.

This chain connects TRBV6-4 to TRBJ2-2; D gene uncertain. Germline CDR1 is MRHNA and CDR2 is SNTAGT. The CDR3 has 11 residues. The CDR3 region is CASQRTGELFF. CDR3 sequence (DNA): TGTGCAAGCCAGAGGACCGGGGAGCTGTTTTTT.

This clone was recorded a few times. The chain combines TRBV19 with TRBJ1-3; 7 positions agree with TRBD1. CDR3 length: 14 residues. J lost 1 base, V lost 9 bases, and 6 bases had no gene match. Germline V CDR1 and CDR2: LNHDA, SQIVND (reference sequence). The CDR3 sequence: CASTGVRSGNTIYF. CDR3 coding DNA: TGTGCCAGCACAGGGGTCAGATCTGGAAACACCATATATTTT.

The chain joins TRBV19 to TRBJ2-7; a possible D gene is TRBD2 (6 bases). CDR1 is LNHDA and CDR2 is SQIVND in the germline V gene (reference sequence). The CDR3 contains 14 residues. V was shortened by 5 bases and J by 0 bases, with 11 bases between the two germline ends. Written as DNA, the CDR3 is TGTGCCAGTAGTCCCTCGACTAGCTCCTACGAGCAGTACTTC. This gives the protein CASSPSTSSYEQYF.

J is TRBJ2-1 and V is TRBV7-9, with 10 bases that match TRBD2. Looked up from germline, CDR1 is SEHNR and CDR2 is FQNEAQ (reference sequence). The CDR3 is 15 residues long. V shed 4 bases and J 4 bases; nucleotides not matched to a gene: 4. The CDR3: CASSSRAGGYNEQFF. The CDR3 DNA reads TGTGCCAGCAGCTCGCGAGCGGGAGGGTACAATGAGCAGTTCTTC.

The rearrangement joins TRBV5-4 to TRBJ1-1, with D possibly matching TRBD1 (5 bases). Germline assignment: CDR1 SGHNT and CDR2 YYREEE (reference sequence). Trimming stripped 0 bases from V and 1 base from J, with 7 bases between. There are 14 residues in the CDR3. The DNA of the CDR3 is TGTGCCAGCAGCTTGGAAAGGGGGAACACTGAAGCTTTCTTT. Amino acids: CASSLERGNTEAFF.

The chain carries TRBV7-9 and TRBJ2-1; TRBD2 aligns across 8 bases. The germline gives CDR1 SEHNR, CDR2 FQNEAQ (reference sequence). Trimming removed 4 bases from V and 0 bases from J; junction bases left unmatched: 2. This CDR3 spans 15 amino acids. The CDR3 is CASSYTSGSYNEQFF. In DNA form, the CDR3 reads TGTGCCAGCAGCTATACTAGCGGCTCCTACAATGAGCAGTTCTTC.

The chain links TRBV2 to TRBJ2-3, with 11 bases identical to TRBD2. CDR1 and CDR2 from the germline V gene are SNHLY and FYNNEI. This CDR3 region has 18 residues. V was clipped by 4 bases and J by 6 bases; unmatched bases: 15. Written as DNA, the CDR3 is TGTGCCAGCAGTGTGGGGCCCAAAACTAGCGGGAGATTTGATACGCAGTATTTT. Translation gives CASSVGPKTSGRFDTQYF.

This rearrangement joins TRBV25-1 to TRBJ2-5; no firm D call. V lost 3 bases and J lost 5, with 13 bases in between. The CDR3 length is 14 residues. CDR1 and CDR2 (germline): MGHDK, SYGVNS. CDR3 loop: CASSDLAAAETQYF. The CDR3 nucleotides are TGTGCCAGCAGTGATCTTGCGGCGGCTGAGACCCAGTACTTC.

The genes are TRBV7-2 and TRBJ2-7, with TRBD1 matching over 9 bases. Germline-derived CDR1 and CDR2 are SGHTA and FQGNSA. J lost 3 bases, V lost 3 bases, and 3 bases had no gene match. The CDR3 loop spans 14 amino acids. This chain's CDR3 is CASSFRQGVYEQYF. The CDR3, as DNA: TGTGCCAGCAGCTTTCGACAGGGGGTCTACGAGCAGTACTTC.

This clone was seen only once. Here the CDR3 reads CASSLLPGLTNNEQFF. CDR3 DNA sequence: TGTGCCAGCAGCTTATTACCGGGACTAACTAACAATGAGCAGTTCTTC. The chain employs TRBV9 and TRBJ2-1, with 7 bases aligning to TRBD2. The CDR3 length is 16 residues. V gave up 4 bases and J gave up 5 bases; unmatched junction bases: 12. The germline gives CDR1 SGDLS, CDR2 YYNGEE.

The chain joins TRBV2 to TRBJ1-2, with D unresolved. Germline V CDR1 and CDR2: SNHLY, FYNNEI. This CDR3 is built from 15 residues. Trimming took 1 base from V and 4 from J, leaving 13 bases between them. In nucleotides, the CDR3 is TGTGCCAGCAGTGAAGGAACTCGCGGGTCCTATGGCTACACCTTC. It codes for CASSEGTRGSYGYTF.

The chain carries TRBV18 and TRBJ2-2; maybe TRBD1 (6 bases). The V gene's germline CDR1 is KGHSH and CDR2 LQKENI. Trimming cost V 3 bases and J 7 bases, with 12 bases left between them. This CDR3 has 14 residues. The CDR3 DNA sequence: TGTGCCAGCTCACCGGGACAAAGCATCGGGGAGCTGTTTTTT. As protein: CASSPGQSIGELFF.